Sequencing of this TCR beta chain was carried out in a study of T cells after yellow fever vaccination. The study, taken as a whole, reports: It was the secondary response that reached its peak faster, day 5 versus 15, but it was weaker.

Production of TCR cDNA was by 5'RACE template switching, which also added a universal primer site and UMIs. TCRdb re-analysed the 5' RACE reads in MiXCR, keeping a single row per CDR3 protein. The sample consists of about 430,000 distinct CDR3 sequences, about 17% of them appearing once. As for this clonotype: Its antigen is unidentified.

Sequenced here: PBMCs, sampled before the yellow fever booster vaccination. The sequence came from a man between 18 and 29 years old who received the YFV17D yellow fever vaccine.

The CDR3 here is CSARQIDQPQHF. The CDR3 coding sequence is TGCAGTGCACGACAGATAGATCAGCCCCAGCATTTT. This rearrangement joins TRBV20-1 to TRBJ1-5; tentative D call: TRBD1 (5 bases). CDR1 is DFQATT and CDR2 is SNEGSKA in the germline V gene (reference sequence). This CDR3 contains 12 residues. V gave up 6 bases and J gave up 5 bases, with 11 bases separating them.